This TCR beta chain was documented in a study of graft-versus-host responses after intestinal transplantation. About the study: Recipients had multivisceral, liver-intestinal, or isolated intestinal transplants. The recipients all started with anti-thymocyte globulin induction and then took tacrolimus and steroids for 3 to 4 years. Study results and caveats: Investigators detected GvH clones in recipient marrow, with some emerging earlier in ileum or blood. Individuals who had graft-donor T cell macrochimerism had allografts that showed high graft-versus-host to host-versus-graft clonal ratios.

As concerns this clone: The target antigen is unknown.

Lamina propria and intraepithelial lymphocytes were released by processing graft tissue. Produced via immunoSEQ multiplex PCR; TCRdb's table is partial and in-frame only. The sample holds roughly 11,000 clones, 76% seen once. V shed 5 bases and J shed 0 bases, with 7 bases lying between them. The germline V gene has CDR1 MRHNA and CDR2 SNTAGT. The CDR3 has 13 residues. V is TRBV6-4 and J is TRBJ1-2; the D is unclear. The sequencing here drew on ileum tissue, taken 23 days after intestinal transplant. The sequence was obtained from a human patient who received an intestinal transplant, so some T cells may come from the graft donor. The CDR3 protein is CASSPGTNYGYTF. CDR3 DNA sequence: TGTGCCAGCAGTCCGGGCACTAACTATGGCTACACCTTC.